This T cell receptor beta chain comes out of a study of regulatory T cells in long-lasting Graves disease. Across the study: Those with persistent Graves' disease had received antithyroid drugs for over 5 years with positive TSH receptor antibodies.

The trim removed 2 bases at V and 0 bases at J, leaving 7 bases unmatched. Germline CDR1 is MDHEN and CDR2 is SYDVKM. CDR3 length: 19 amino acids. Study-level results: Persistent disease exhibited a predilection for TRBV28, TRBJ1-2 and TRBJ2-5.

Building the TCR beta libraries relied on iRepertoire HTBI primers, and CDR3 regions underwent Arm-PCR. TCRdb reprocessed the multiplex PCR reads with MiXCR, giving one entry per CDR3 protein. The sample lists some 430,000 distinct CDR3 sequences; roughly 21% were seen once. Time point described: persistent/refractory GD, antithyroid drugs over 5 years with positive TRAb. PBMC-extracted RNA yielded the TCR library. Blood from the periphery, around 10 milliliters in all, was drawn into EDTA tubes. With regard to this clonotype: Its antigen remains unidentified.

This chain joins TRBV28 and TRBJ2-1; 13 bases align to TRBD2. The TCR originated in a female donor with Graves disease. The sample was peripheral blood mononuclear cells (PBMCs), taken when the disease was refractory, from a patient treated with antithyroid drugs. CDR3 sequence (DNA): TGTGCCAGCAGTTTAGTGGGACTAGCGGGGCCGAGCTCCTACAATGAGCAGTTCTTC. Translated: CASSLVGLAGPSSYNEQFF.